This TCR beta chain was retrieved from a study of T cells in Graves' hyperthyroidism and ophthalmopathy. The table lists this clonotype with many counts. TCR beta CDR3 regions were amplified from RNA transcripts. During a first-round RT-PCR of the TCR CDR3, the HTBI primer set was used. TCRdb re-derived calls from the multiplex PCR reads in MiXCR, one entry per CDR3 protein. The sample lists some 550,000 distinct CDR3 sequences; about a sixth were seen once. Germline V gene lookup returns CDR1 GTSNPN and CDR2 SVGIG (reference sequence). CDR3 size: 15 residues. V lost 0 bases to trimming and J lost 1 base, with 12 bases between them. Not enrolled were patients with uncontrolled infection, other autoimmune disease, pregnancy or lactation.

Sample: blood. The receptor's source is a woman in her thirties or forties with Graves' ophthalmopathy. V usage is TRBV30 and J usage is TRBJ1-2; D gene ambiguous. CDR3 residues: CAWSVAGQINYGYTF. For the CDR3, the DNA is TGTGCCTGGAGTGTAGCAGGCCAGATTAACTATGGCTACACCTTC.